The table lists the clone carrying this T cell receptor beta chain with a count of one. No antigen is known for it. The source of the sample is a study of radiotherapy plus CTLA-4 blockade in lung cancer. Study information: 15% to 20% of enrolled patients responded objectively, and roughly 31% had disease control.

With V trimmed by 3 bases and J by 4 bases, 5 bases remained unmatched. The germline V gene encodes CDR1 SGHRS and CDR2 YFSETQ. This CDR3 comprises 15 residues. Repertoires were generated with immunoSEQ multiplex PCR, while TCRdb's copy carries only in-frame clones and drops some. The table includes about 76,000 clones, around 79% detected once. General study findings and limits: The best prediction of response reportedly came from early blood T cell clone dynamics, with interferon-beta. Expansion of tumor-derived TCR clones was observed in blood after radiotherapy plus ipilimumab.

The receptor's source is a human donor with non-small cell lung cancer whose response to radiotherapy plus ipilimumab could not be evaluated. Some clones in this sample may be carry-over from other donors' samples. This sequence joins TRBV5-1 and TRBJ2-7; 12 nucleotides line up with TRBD2. The sequencing here drew on peripheral blood, taken from a patient treated with radiotherapy plus ipilimumab. The CDR3 sequence is CASSSSGGARYEQYF. The CDR3 nucleotides are TGCGCCAGCAGCTCTAGCGGGGGGGCCAGATACGAGCAGTACTTC. The full variable domain, its missing parts supplied by reference TRBV5-1 and TRBJ2-7, is KAGVTQTPRYLIKTRGQQVTLSCSPISGHRSVSWYQQTPGQGLQFLFEYFSETQRNKGNFPGRFSGRQFSNSRSEMNVSTLELGDSALYLCASSSSGGARYEQYFGPGTRLTVT.